The 15 T cell receptor beta chains below were found in one sample sequenced in a study of cytomegalovirus exposure and HLA in healthy donors (dated by TCRdb to the late 2010s). The receptor library was made with the immunoSEQ multiplex PCR assay. Held by TCRdb, this immuneACCESS table contains in-frame sequences only and omits some clones. Under half of the omission traces to an unresolved V gene where checked; the cause of the rest is unknown. The sample table lists some 170,000 clones, 80% to 90% of them with a count of one. Of the sample, roughly 1.4% falls within the top ten clones. The sequencing input was PBMCs. These receptors all stem from a woman aged 25 to 45 in good health and CMV-seronegative.

The chain combines TRBV19 with TRBJ2-3, with 7 nucleotides matching TRBD1. CDR3 length: 15 amino acids. V was pared by 5 bases and J by 2 bases, with 7 bases of the junction left unmatched. Germline assignment: CDR1 LNHDA and CDR2 SQIVND (reference sequence). The CDR3 loop reads CASSSTGLPTDTQYF. The CDR3 coding sequence is TGTGCCAGTAGTTCGACAGGGCTACCCACAGATACGCAGTATTTT.

This clone showed up just a few times. The genes are TRBV27 and TRBJ1-1, with 7 bases aligning to TRBD1. The CDR3 extends over 13 amino acids. The V gene end was trimmed by 6 bases and the J gene end by 4 bases; junction bases not matched to a gene: 5. Germline V gene sequence: CDR1 MNHEY, CDR2 SMNVEV (reference sequence). The CDR3 coding sequence is TGTGCCAGCAGGTCAGGGGGTGGCACTGAAGCTTTCTTT. Encoded protein: CASRSGGGTEAFF.

V is TRBV5-3 and J is TRBJ1-5; D gene ambiguous. TRBV5-3 is reported as an ORF; its role is uncertain. The CDR3 spans 16 residues. Trimming stripped 4 bases from V and 6 bases from J, with 20 bases between. The DNA of the CDR3 is TGTGCCAGAAGCCACACGGCACGAGAGAGGTGTCAGCCCCAGCATTTT. Protein product: CARSHTARERCQPQHF.

This clone was detected only once. The gene calls are TRBV7-2 and TRBJ2-7; 7 positions agree with TRBD2. The germline V gene has CDR1 SGHTA and CDR2 FQGNSA. With 3 bases clipped from V and 3 bases from J, the junction kept 2 bases outside the gene matches. The CDR3 is 13 residues long. The CDR3 bases are TGTGCCAGCAGCTTTTGGGAGGGCTACGAGCAGTACTTC. Its translation: CASSFWEGYEQYF.

The genes are TRBV11-2 and TRBJ1-4, with TRBD1 matching over 7 bases. From germline, CDR1 is SGHAT and CDR2 FQNNGV. The V gene end was trimmed by 7 bases and the J gene end by 7 bases; junction bases not matched to a gene: 15. The CDR3 has 16 residues. The CDR3 sequence is CASTAQLRTGGEKLFF. The CDR3 region has the DNA TGTGCCAGCACCGCTCAATTGCGGACAGGAGGTGAAAAACTGTTTTTT. The entire variable domain, with the rest obtained from reference TRBV11-2 and TRBJ1-4, is as follows: EAGVAQSPRYKIIEKRQSVAFWCNPISGHATLYWYQQILGQGPKLLIQFQNNGVVDDSQLPKDRFSAERLKGVDSTLKIQPAKLEDSAVYLCASTAQLRTGGEKLFFGSGTQLSVL.

The V gene is TRBV6-5, the J gene TRBJ2-5, with D tentatively TRBD1 (6 bases). The CDR3 covers 15 residues. The V end lost 4 bases, the J end lost 5 bases, and 17 bases lay between the germline ends. Germline CDR1 and CDR2: MNHEY and SVGAGI. CDR3 amino acids: CASSWASLQGETQYF. In nucleotides, the CDR3 is TGTGCCAGCAGTTGGGCTAGCCTCCAGGGGGAGACCCAGTACTTC.

V gene TRBV27 combines with J gene TRBJ1-6; D gene ambiguous. Looked up from germline, CDR1 is MNHEY and CDR2 is SMNVEV (reference sequence). The CDR3 runs 13 residues. Trimming took off 0 bases at V and 7 bases at J, with 4 bases between the two ends. CDR3 DNA: TGTGCCAGCAGTTTATCTGGCAATTCACCCCTCCACTTT. Its protein is CASSLSGNSPLHF.

The J gene is TRBJ2-3, the V gene TRBV13, with 8 bases fitting TRBD1. The CDR3 contains 15 residues. From germline, CDR1 is PRHDT and CDR2 FYEKMQ (reference sequence). Losses at the gene ends were 2 bases for V and 2 bases for J; bases not matched to a gene: 3. CDR3 amino acids: CASSLQGAATDTQYF. DNA for the CDR3: TGTGCCAGCAGCTTACAGGGGGCAGCCACAGATACGCAGTATTTT.

The chain links TRBV2 to TRBJ2-7; TRBD1 aligns across 7 bases. The CDR3 totals 15 residues. V lost 6 bases and J lost 3; bases outside the gene matches: 11. Per the germline V gene, CDR1 is SNHLY and CDR2 is FYNNEI. Here the CDR3 DNA reads TGTGCCAGCAGCACAGCTGCCGGGACAGACTACGAGCAGTACTTC. As protein: CASSTAAGTDYEQYF.

The rearrangement uses TRBV30 and TRBJ1-6, with a possible D match to TRBD1 (5 bases). The germline V gene has CDR1 GTSNPN and CDR2 SVGIG (reference sequence). Trimming shortened V by 2 bases and J by 7 bases, and 12 bases separated the two germline ends. CDR3 length equals 14 residues. The CDR3 DNA follows: TGTGCCTGGAGTCAGGGAAGGGTCAATTCACCCCTCCACTTT. Translation: CAWSQGRVNSPLHF.

The chain has TRBV18 and TRBJ2-7; tentative D call: TRBD2 (5 bases). This CDR3 is built from 13 residues. Trimming removed 4 bases from V and 3 bases from J, with 10 bases in between. From germline, CDR1 is KGHSH and CDR2 LQKENI. The DNA of the CDR3 is TGTGCCAGCTCACAAGCGGACCGCTACGAGCAGTACTTC. This translates into CASSQADRYEQYF.

The V gene is TRBV4-1, the J gene TRBJ2-7; D remains ambiguous. CDR1 MGHRA and CDR2 YSYEKL come from the germline V gene. The V end lost 0 bases, the J end lost 4 bases, and 7 bases lay between the germline ends. The length of the CDR3 is 13 residues. CDR3 loop: CASSQEILYEQYF. The CDR3 DNA is TGCGCCAGCAGCCAAGAAATATTGTACGAGCAGTACTTC.

CDR3 sequence (DNA): TGTGCCATCAGTGAGTCGGCAGGGGGTGCGTATGAGCAGTTCTTC. Residues: CAISESAGGAYEQFF. The gene calls are TRBV10-3 and TRBJ2-1; 7 nucleotides align to TRBD1. This CDR3 has 15 amino acids. The junction had 7 bases not matched to a gene; V was cut back by 0 bases and J by 8 bases. Germline values: CDR1 ENHRY, CDR2 SYGVKD.

V gene TRBV5-1 combines with J gene TRBJ2-7; 8 bases are a match to TRBD1. The CDR3 length is 14 residues. V gave up 1 base and J gave up 5 bases; unmatched junction bases: 5. Germline CDR1 SGHRS, CDR2 YFSETQ. The CDR3 bases are TGCGCCAGCAGCTTGCCGGGACAGGAAAACGAGCAGTACTTC. This sequence encodes CASSLPGQENEQYF. Full variable domain (remainder filled in from reference TRBV5-1 and TRBJ2-7): KAGVTQTPRYLIKTRGQQVTLSCSPISGHRSVSWYQQTPGQGLQFLFEYFSETQRNKGNFPGRFSGRQFSNSRSEMNVSTLELGDSALYLCASSLPGQENEQYFGPGTRLTVT.

This sequence joins TRBV4-2 and TRBJ2-7; 15 nucleotides align to TRBD2. The V segment lost 1 base and the J segment 2 bases; nucleotides outside the gene matches: 9. The CDR3 has 19 residues. Germline CDR1 reads LGHNA; CDR2 reads YNFKEQ. The CDR3 protein is CASSQARTSGGVFPYEQYF. Written as DNA, the CDR3 is TGTGCCAGCAGCCAAGCCCGGACTAGCGGGGGGGTATTCCCCTACGAGCAGTACTTC.